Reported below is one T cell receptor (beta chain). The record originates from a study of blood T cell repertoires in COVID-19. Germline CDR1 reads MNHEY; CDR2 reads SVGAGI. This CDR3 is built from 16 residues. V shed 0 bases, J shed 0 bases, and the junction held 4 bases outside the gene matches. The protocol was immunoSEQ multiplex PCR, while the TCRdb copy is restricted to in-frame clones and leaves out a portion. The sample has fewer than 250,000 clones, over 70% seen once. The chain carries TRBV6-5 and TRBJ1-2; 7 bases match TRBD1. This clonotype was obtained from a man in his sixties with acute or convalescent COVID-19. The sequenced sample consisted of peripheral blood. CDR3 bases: TGTGCCAGCAGTTACTCGACGGGACAGACTAACTATGGCTACACCTTC. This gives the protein CASSYSTGQTNYGYTF.